The clone carrying this T cell receptor (beta chain) was detected many times. Its target is unknown. The data belong to a study of T cells in Graves' hyperthyroidism and ophthalmopathy. Study-wide results and limits: Ophthalmopathy and stable hyperthyroidism were separated by a 13 V-J model.

TCR beta CDR3 regions were amplified from RNA transcripts. The study used the HTBI primer set for a first-round RT-PCR of the TCR CDR3. TCRdb fed the multiplex PCR reads into MiXCR, producing one record per CDR3 protein. Among hundreds of thousands of distinct CDR3 sequences listed, around 19% were seen once. This sample holds PBMCs from 9.5 to 10 ml fresh peripheral blood. Looked up from germline, CDR1 is SNHLY and CDR2 is FYNNEI. This CDR3 contains 13 residues. Between the trimmed V and J ends, which lost 8 bases and 3 bases, there was a span of 13 bases. The source is a woman between 45 and 65 years old with Graves' hyperthyroidism that later progressed to Graves' ophthalmopathy. The rearrangement links TRBV2 to TRBJ1-1; D unclear. Sequenced sample: blood. The CDR3 DNA sequence: TGTGCCAGCCGTTTCCAGCAGGACACTGAAGCTTTCTTT. This codes for CASRFQQDTEAFF.